This T cell receptor (beta chain) was retrieved from a study of CD8 T cells in Susac syndrome. The authors reverse transcribed roughly 0.5 to 1 ug RNA with random hexamers. An immunoSEQ multiplex PCR amplified TCR beta CDR3 over 54 Vbeta and 13 Jbeta. TCRdb analysed the immunoSEQ multiplex PCR reads with MiXCR anew, one entry per CDR3 protein. This sample carries about 75,000 distinct CDR3 sequences, roughly 95% of them seen once, and the ten largest clones take 0.52%. The V gene's germline CDR1 is LGHNA and CDR2 YSLEER. After removal of 3 bases from V and 8 bases from J, the junction contained 5 bases not matched to a gene. The CDR3 spans 14 residues.

The gene calls are TRBV4-3 and TRBJ1-1, with TRBD1 matching over 11 bases. The source of this sequence is a human donor with Susac syndrome. The sequencing sample was made of CD8+ T cells from PBMCs. CDR3 DNA: TGCGCCAGCAGCCAGGGACAGGGGGACGCCGAAGCTTTCTTT. This translates into CASSQGQGDAEAFF.